This T cell receptor (beta chain) comes out of a study of OX40 agonist ivuxolimab in advanced cancers. The data were produced by immunoSEQ multiplex PCR, yet TCRdb's version contains in-frame clones alone and is incomplete. The data hold about 72,000 clones, with roughly 86% observed a single time. Germline assignment: CDR1 LNHNV and CDR2 YYDKDF (reference sequence). Trimming pared 3 bases from V and 2 bases from J, leaving 8 bases between. The CDR3 covers 15 residues. Study-wide results and limits: The mean number of expanded clones was higher in CD8+ T cells than in CD4+. At doses 0.1 to 3.0 mg/kg, CD4+ and CD8+ clones expanded. What antigens the expanded peripheral T cells recognized was never established.

With respect to this clone: What it binds is not known.

The specimen comprised CD4+ or CD8+ T cells sorted from blood, sampled in a trial of the OX40 agonist ivuxolimab. The clonotype was recovered from an adult with an advanced solid tumor such as melanoma, head and neck, liver or kidney cancer. This chain connects TRBV15 to TRBJ2-6; D remains ambiguous. CDR3 nucleotides: TGTGCCACCAGCAGGGCAGCCACTGGGGCCAACGTCCTGACTTTC. Translation gives CATSRAATGANVLTF.